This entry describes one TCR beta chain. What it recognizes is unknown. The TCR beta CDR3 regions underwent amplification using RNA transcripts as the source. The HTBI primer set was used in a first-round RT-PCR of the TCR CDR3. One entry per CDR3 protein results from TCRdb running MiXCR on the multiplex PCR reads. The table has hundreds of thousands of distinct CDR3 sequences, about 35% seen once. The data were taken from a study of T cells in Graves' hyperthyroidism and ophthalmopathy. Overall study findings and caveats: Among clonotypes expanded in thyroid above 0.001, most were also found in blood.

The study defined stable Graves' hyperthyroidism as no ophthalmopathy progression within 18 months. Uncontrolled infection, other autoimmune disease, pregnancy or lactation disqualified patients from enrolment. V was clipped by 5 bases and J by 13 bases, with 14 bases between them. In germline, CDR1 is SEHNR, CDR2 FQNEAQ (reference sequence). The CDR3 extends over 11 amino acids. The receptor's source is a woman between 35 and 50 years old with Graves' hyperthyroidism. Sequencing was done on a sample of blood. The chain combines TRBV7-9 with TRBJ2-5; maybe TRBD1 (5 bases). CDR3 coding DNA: TGTGCCAGCAGCCCCCAGGACACCTCGTACTTC. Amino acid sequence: CASSPQDTSYF. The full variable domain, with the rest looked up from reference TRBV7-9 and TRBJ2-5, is DTGVSQNPRHKITKRGQNVTFRCDPISEHNRLYWYRQTLGQGPEFLTYFQNEAQLEKSRLLSDRFSAERPKGSFSTLEIQRTEQGDSAMYLCASSPQDTSYFGPGTRLLVL.